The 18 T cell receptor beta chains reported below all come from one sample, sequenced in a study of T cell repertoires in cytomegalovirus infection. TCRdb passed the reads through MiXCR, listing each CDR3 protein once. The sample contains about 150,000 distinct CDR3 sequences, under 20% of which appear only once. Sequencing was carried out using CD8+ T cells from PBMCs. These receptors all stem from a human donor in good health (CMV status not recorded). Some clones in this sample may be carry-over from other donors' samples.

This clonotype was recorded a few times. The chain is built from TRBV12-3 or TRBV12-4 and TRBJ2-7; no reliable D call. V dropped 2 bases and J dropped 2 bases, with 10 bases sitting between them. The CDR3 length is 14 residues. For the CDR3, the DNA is TGTGCCAGCAGTTTATTCTCGCAGACCTACGAGCAGTACTTC. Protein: CASSLFSQTYEQYF.

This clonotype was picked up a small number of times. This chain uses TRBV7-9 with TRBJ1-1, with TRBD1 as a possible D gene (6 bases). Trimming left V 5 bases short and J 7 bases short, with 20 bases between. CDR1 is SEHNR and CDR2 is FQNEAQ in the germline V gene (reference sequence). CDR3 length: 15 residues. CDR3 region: CASSPPPTGRSEAFF. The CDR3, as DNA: TGTGCCAGCAGCCCACCCCCGACAGGTAGAAGTGAAGCTTTCTTT.

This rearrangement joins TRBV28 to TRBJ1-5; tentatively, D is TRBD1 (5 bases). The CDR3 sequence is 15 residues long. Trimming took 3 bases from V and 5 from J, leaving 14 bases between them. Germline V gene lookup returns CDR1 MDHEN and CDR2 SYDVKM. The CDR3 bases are TGTGCCAGCAGTTTCTGGGGGGATCATTATCAGCCCCAGCATTTT. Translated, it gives CASSFWGDHYQPQHF. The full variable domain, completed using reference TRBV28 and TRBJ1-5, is DVKVTQSSRYLVKRTGEKVFLECVQDMDHENMFWYRQDPGLGLRLIYFSYDVKMKEKGDIPEGYSVSREKKERFSLILESASTNQTSMYLCASSFWGDHYQPQHFGDGTRLSIL.

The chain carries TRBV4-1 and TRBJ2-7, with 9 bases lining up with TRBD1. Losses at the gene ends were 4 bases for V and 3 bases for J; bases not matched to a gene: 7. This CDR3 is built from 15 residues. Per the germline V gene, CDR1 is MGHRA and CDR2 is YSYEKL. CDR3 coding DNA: TGCGCCAGCAGCCGGGGACAGGGAAGAATCTACGAGCAGTACTTC. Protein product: CASSRGQGRIYEQYF.

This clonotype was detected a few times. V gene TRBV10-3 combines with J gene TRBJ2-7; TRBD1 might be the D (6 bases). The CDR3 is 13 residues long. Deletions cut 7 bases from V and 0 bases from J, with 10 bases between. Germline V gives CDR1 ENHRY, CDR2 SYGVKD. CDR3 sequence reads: CAITGQSSYEQYF. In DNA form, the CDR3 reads TGTGCCATCACGGGACAAAGCTCCTACGAGCAGTACTTC.

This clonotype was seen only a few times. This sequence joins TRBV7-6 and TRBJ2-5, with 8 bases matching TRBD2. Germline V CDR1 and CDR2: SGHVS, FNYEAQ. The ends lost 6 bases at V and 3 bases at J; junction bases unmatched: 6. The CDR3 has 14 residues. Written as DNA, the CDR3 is TGTGCCAGCAGGCCCACTAGCGGAGAAGAGACCCAGTACTTC. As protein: CASRPTSGEETQYF.

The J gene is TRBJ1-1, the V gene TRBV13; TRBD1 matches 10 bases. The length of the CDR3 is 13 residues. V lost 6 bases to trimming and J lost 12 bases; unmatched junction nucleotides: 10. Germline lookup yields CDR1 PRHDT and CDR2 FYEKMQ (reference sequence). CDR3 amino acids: CASSQGGQGISFF. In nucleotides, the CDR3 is TGTGCCAGCAGTCAGGGGGGACAGGGGATCTCTTTCTTT.

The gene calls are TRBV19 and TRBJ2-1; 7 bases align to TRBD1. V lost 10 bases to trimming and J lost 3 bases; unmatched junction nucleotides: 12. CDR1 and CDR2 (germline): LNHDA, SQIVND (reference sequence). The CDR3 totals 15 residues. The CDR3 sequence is CATADPGTVYNEQFF. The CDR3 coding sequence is TGTGCCACCGCAGACCCAGGGACAGTCTACAATGAGCAGTTCTTC.

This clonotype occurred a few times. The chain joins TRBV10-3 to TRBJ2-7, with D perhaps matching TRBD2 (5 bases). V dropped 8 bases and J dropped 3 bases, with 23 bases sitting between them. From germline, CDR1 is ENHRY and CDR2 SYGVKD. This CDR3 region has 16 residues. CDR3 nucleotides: TGTGCCATCGCACCCCTGGGAGAGTCAGCCTTCTACGAGCAGTACTTC. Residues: CAIAPLGESAFYEQYF.

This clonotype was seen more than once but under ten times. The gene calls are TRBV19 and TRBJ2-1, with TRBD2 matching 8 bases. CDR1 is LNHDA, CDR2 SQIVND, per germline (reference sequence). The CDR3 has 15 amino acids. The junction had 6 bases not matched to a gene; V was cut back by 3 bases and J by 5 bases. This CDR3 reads CASSITGRADNEQFF. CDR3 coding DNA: TGTGCCAGTAGTATTACCGGGAGGGCCGACAATGAGCAGTTCTTC.

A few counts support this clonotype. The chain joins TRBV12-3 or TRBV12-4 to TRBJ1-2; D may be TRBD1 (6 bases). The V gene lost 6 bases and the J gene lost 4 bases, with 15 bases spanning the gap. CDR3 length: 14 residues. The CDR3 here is CASSPGLGGYGYTF. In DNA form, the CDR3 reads TGTGCCAGCAGCCCCGGTTTAGGGGGCTATGGCTACACCTTC.

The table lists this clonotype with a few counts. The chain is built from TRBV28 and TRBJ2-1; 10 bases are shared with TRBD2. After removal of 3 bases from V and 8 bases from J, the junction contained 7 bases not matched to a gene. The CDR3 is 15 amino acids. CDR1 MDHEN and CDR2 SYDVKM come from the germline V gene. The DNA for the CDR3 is TGTGCCAGCAGTTTTACCCCGCTAGCGGGAGATGAGCAGTTCTTC. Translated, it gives CASSFTPLAGDEQFF. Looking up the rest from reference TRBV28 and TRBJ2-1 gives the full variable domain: DVKVTQSSRYLVKRTGEKVFLECVQDMDHENMFWYRQDPGLGLRLIYFSYDVKMKEKGDIPEGYSVSREKKERFSLILESASTNQTSMYLCASSFTPLAGDEQFFGPGTRLTVL.

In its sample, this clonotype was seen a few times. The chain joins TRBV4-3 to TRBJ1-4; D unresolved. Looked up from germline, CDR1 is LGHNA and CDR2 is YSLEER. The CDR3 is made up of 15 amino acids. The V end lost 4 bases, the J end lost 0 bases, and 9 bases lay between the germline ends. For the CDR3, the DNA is TGCGCCAGCAGCCCCAGTCTTGCAACTAATGAAAAACTGTTTTTT. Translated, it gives CASSPSLATNEKLFF.

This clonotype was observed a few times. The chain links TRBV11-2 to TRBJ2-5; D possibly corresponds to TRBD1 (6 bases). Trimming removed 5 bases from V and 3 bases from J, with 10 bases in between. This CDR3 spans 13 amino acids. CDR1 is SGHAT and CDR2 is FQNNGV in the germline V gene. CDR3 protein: CASSPNREETQYF. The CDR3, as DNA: TGTGCCAGCAGCCCCAACAGGGAAGAGACCCAGTACTTC.

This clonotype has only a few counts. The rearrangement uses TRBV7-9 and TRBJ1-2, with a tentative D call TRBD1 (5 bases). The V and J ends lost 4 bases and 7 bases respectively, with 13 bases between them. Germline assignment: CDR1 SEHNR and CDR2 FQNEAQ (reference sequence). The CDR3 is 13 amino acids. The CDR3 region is CASSSPRQGGYTF. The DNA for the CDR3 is TGTGCCAGCAGCTCCCCCCGGCAGGGTGGCTACACCTTC.

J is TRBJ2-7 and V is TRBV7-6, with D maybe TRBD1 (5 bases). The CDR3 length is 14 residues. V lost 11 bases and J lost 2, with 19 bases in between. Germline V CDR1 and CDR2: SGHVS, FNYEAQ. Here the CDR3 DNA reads TGTGCCTCCTCCTCAGGACATGGAGCCTACGAGCAGTACTTC. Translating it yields CASSSGHGAYEQYF. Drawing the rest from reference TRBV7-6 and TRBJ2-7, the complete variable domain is GAGVSQSPRYKVTKRGQDVALRCDPISGHVSLYWYRQALGQGPEFLTYFNYEAQQDKSGLPNDRFSAERPEGSISTLTIQRTEQRDSAMYRCASSSGHGAYEQYFGPGTRLTVT.

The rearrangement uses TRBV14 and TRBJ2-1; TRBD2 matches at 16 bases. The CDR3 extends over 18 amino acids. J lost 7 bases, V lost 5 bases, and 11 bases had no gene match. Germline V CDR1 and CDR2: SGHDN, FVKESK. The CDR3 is CASSTELGLAGGMNEQFF. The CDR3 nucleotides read TGTGCCAGCAGCACCGAGTTGGGACTAGCGGGAGGGATGAATGAGCAGTTCTTC.

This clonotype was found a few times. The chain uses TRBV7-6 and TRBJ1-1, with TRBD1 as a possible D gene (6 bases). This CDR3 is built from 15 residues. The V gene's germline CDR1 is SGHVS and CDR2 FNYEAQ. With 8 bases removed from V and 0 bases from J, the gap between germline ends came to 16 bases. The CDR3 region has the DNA TGTGCCAGCTCCGGCTTACAGGGCATGAACACTGAAGCTTTCTTT. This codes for CASSGLQGMNTEAFF.